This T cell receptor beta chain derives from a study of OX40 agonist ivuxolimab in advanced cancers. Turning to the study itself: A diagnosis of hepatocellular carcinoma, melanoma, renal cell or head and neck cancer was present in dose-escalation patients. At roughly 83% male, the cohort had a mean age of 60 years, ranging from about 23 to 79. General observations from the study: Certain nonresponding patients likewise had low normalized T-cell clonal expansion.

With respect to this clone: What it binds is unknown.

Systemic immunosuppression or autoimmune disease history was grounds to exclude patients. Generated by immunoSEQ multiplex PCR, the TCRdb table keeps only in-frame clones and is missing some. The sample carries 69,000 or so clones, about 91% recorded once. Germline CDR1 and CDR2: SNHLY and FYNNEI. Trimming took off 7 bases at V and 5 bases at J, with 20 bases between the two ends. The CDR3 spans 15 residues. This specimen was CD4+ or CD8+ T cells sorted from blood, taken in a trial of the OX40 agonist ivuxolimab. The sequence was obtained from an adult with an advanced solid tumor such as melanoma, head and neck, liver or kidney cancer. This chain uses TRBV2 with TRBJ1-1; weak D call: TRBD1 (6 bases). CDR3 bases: TGTGCCAGCACCATCTCCACAGGGTGGGTGACTGAAGCTTTCTTT. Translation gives CASTISTGWVTEAFF.